Listed here is a single TCR beta chain. These data are taken from a study of blood T cells in healthy people across ages. In the study overall: With template switching, about one barcoded beta molecule was captured per two T cells.

The germline CDR1 and CDR2 sequences are SGHDT and YYEEEE. The ends lost 0 bases at V and 6 bases at J; junction bases unmatched: 7. The CDR3 has 16 amino acids. With a J-beta primer mix and a sample-barcoded 5' primer, a second PCR ran roughly 6 to 11 cycles. TCRdb processed the 5' RACE reads anew with MiXCR; each CDR3 protein has one entry. The profile shows over 1,500,000 distinct CDR3 sequences, approximately 50% of them singletons. This TCR derives from a woman aged 40 to 55 in good health. The sequenced sample was blood. The chain carries TRBV5-6 and TRBJ1-5; 9 nucleotides align to TRBD1. CDR3 amino acids: CASSLATGQGRQPQHF. As DNA, the CDR3 is TGTGCCAGCAGCTTGGCAACGGGACAGGGACGTCAGCCCCAGCATTTT.